This TCR beta chain was profiled in a study of cytomegalovirus exposure and HLA in healthy donors. Study background: Findings of an earlier analysis included roughly 110 million unique TCR beta sequences from 200 million or so T cells. Study-level points and caveats: Later analysis associated a missense DCLRE1C variant with TCR beta V- and J-gene trimming.

V shed 5 bases and J 7 bases; nucleotides not matched to a gene: 11. Germline loops: CDR1 SGHVS, CDR2 FNYEAQ. This CDR3 has 16 residues. Concerning this clone itself: Its antigen is still unknown.

Amplification used 60 Vbeta primers and 13 Jbeta primers. Produced via immunoSEQ multiplex PCR; TCRdb's table is partial and in-frame only. Among approximately 160,000 clones, roughly 79% were seen once, and the ten largest hold approximately 10%. This TCR was sampled from a man between 18 and 35 years old in good health and CMV-seropositive. The chain is built from TRBV7-6 and TRBJ2-3; 11 nucleotides align to TRBD2. Sequencing was performed on PBMCs. CDR3 in amino acids: CASSELAGVLGNTQYF. The DNA of the CDR3 is TGTGCCAGCAGCGAACTAGCGGGAGTATTGGGAAATACGCAGTATTTT.